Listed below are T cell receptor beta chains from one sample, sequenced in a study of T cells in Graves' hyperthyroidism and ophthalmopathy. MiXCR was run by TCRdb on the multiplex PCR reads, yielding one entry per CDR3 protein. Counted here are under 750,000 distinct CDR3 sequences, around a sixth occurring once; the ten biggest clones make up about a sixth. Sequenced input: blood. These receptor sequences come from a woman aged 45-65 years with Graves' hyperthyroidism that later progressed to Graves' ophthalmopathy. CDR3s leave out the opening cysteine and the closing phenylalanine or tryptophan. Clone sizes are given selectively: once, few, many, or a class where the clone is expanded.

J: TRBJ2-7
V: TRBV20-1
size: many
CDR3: SARGGRSGPYEQY

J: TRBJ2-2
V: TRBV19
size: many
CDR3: ASSRRTGVNTGELF

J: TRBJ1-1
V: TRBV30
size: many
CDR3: AWSEVVHTEAF

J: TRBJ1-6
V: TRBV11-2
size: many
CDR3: ASRPLTELHNSPLH

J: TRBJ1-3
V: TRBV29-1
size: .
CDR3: SGGTGRGFGNTIY

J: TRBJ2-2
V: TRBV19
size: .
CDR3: ASSRPGDPASTGELF

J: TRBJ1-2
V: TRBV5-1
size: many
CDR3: ASSTQGAGYGYT

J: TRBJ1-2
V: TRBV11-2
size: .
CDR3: ASSLIIEPRYGYT

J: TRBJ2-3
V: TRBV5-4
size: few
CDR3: ASSLVGSSNTDTQY

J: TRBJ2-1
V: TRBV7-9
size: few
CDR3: ASSLGIGVRNEQF

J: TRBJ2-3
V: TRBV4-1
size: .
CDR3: ASSPSGTSGVMDHVDTQY

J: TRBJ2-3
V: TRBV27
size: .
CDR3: ASSLGGLRTDTQY

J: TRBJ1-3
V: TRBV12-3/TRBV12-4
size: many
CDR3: ASSLANTIY

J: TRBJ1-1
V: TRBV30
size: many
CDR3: ACTEGDGTEAF

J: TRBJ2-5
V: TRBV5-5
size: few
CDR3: ASRAWTGLEETQY

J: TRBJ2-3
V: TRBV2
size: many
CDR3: ASSEYPGLKDGTDTQY

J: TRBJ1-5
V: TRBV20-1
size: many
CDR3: SAGQPQH

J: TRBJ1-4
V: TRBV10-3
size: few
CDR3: AISEEDIATNEKLF

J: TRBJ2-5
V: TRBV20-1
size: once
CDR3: SASSSGGFQETQY

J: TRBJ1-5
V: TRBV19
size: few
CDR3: ASNKPQGAGQPQH